The rows below give T cell receptor beta chains drawn from one sample of a study of shared clonotypes between healthy human individuals. Clones were sequenced by immunoSEQ multiplex PCR, and TCRdb holds only the in-frame ones, with some missing. The table lists about 990,000 clones, about 84% of them singletons. The sample consisted of memory CD4+ T cells from PBMCs. The receptors were sampled from a man aged 18 to 30 in good health. Some clones in this sample may be carry-over from other donors' samples. The CDR3 runs from the conserved cysteine through the conserved F or W. D genes are given only for firm matches. Clone size is not always given. Where it is, it says once, few, many or a class for expanded clones.

>-|TRBV4-1|TRBJ2-7|-
CASSQSGLLSHEQYF
TGCGCCAGCAGCCAGTCCGGACTCTTAAGCCACGAGCAGTACTTC
>-|TRBV2|TRBJ2-5|-
CASTAGGTQYF
TGTGCCAGCACGGCCGGGGGGACCCAGTACTTC
>few|TRBV2|TRBJ2-3|TRBD2
CASSGAGGTDTQYF
TGTGCCAGCAGCGGAGCGGGAGGAACAGATACGCAGTATTTT
>-|TRBV29-1|TRBJ2-3|-
CSVVGDFSTDTQYF
TGCAGCGTTGTTGGGGATTTTAGCACAGATACGCAGTATTTT
>-|TRBV9|TRBJ2-3|-
CASSVEWGYSTDTQYF
TGTGCCAGCAGCGTAGAATGGGGATATAGCACAGATACGCAGTATTTT
>-|TRBV6-6|TRBJ2-7|-
CASTPATGEQYF
TGTGCCAGCACTCCCGCCACCGGCGAGCAGTACTTC
>-|TRBV18|TRBJ1-4|TRBD1
CASSRQGAGEKLFF
TGTGCCAGCTCACGCCAGGGGGCAGGTGAAAAACTGTTTTTT
>-|TRBV12-5|TRBJ1-1|-
CASGLVLGGLPLAFF
TGTGCTAGTGGTTTGGTACTAGGCGGTCTACCGTTAGCTTTCTTT
>few|TRBV7-2|TRBJ1-1|-
CASSFGGRTNTEAFF
TGTGCCAGCAGCTTTGGGGGACGGACTAACACTGAAGCTTTCTTT
>-|TRBV15|TRBJ1-4|-
CATSRDSGAANEKLFF
TGTGCCACCAGCAGAGATTCAGGGGCAGCTAATGAAAAACTGTTTTTT
>-|TRBV11-2|TRBJ1-3|-
CASSFPRTAGNTIYF
TGTGCCAGCAGCTTCCCTCGGACAGCTGGAAACACCATATATTTT
>-|TRBV30|TRBJ2-2|TRBD1
CASTRRRRTGDNTGELFF
TGTGCCTCTACCCGACGACGCAGGACAGGGGACAACACCGGGGAGCTGTTTTTT
>-|TRBV27|TRBJ2-4|TRBD2
CASIARGSGQITKNIQYF
TGTGCCAGCATTGCCCGGGGTAGCGGGCAAATAACCAAAAACATTCAGTACTTC
>-|TRBV7-9|TRBJ2-1|TRBD2
CASSSGQRGWQFF
TGTGCCAGCAGCTCCGGTCAGCGGGGATGGCAGTTCTTC
>-|TRBV7-2|TRBJ2-3|-
CASSLAPSRTDTQYF
TGTGCCAGCAGCTTAGCACCCAGCCGCACAGATACGCAGTATTTT
>many|TRBV9|TRBJ2-3|-
CASSASSATDTQYF
TGTGCCAGCAGTGCTTCTAGCGCCACAGATACGCAGTATTTT
>-|TRBV5-1|TRBJ1-5|-
CASSLEAGEKPQHF
TGCGCCAGCAGCTTGGAGGCAGGTGAAAAGCCCCAGCATTTT
>-|TRBV30|TRBJ1-2|-
CAWRSGAYGYTF
TGTGCCTGGAGGTCAGGGGCCTATGGCTACACCTTC
>-|TRBV7-2|TRBJ2-7|TRBD2
CASSLGTSGSLEQYF
TGTGCCAGCAGCTTAGGAACTAGCGGGAGTTTAGAGCAGTACTTC
>once|TRBV15|TRBJ2-1|-
CATSQGNEQFF
TGTGCCACCAGCCAAGGGAATGAGCAGTTCTTC
>few|TRBV6-6|TRBJ2-5|-
CASSHGNARGETQYF
TGTGCCAGCAGCCACGGTAATGCCCGAGGGGAGACCCAGTACTTC
>once|TRBV6-1|TRBJ2-1|-
CASSEAFGRRQDVGDEQFF
TGTGCCAGCAGTGAAGCCTTCGGTCGCCGACAGGACGTGGGGGATGAGCAGTTCTTC
>-|TRBV5-1|TRBJ1-3|-
CASSLFPDNSGNTIYF
TGCGCCAGCAGCTTGTTTCCGGACAACTCTGGAAACACCATATATTTT
>-|TRBV7-9|TRBJ1-2|-
CASSLATSSGYTF
TGTGCCAGCAGCTTAGCGACGTCTTCTGGCTACACCTTC
>-|TRBV5-1|TRBJ1-4|-
CASSLAVGQLPNEKLFF
TGCGCCAGCAGCTTGGCTGTGGGGCAGCTACCTAATGAAAAACTGTTTTTT
>-|TRBV10-2|TRBJ2-7|TRBD2
CASSHLPSSGKSYEQYF
TGCGCCAGCAGCCATCTTCCTTCTAGCGGGAAGTCCTACGAGCAGTACTTC
>-|TRBV4-1|TRBJ2-1|TRBD2
CASSQGLASGRSRNEQFF
TGCGCCAGCAGCCAAGGGTTGGCTAGCGGGAGATCTAGGAATGAGCAGTTCTTC
>-|TRBV30|TRBJ2-7|TRBD2
CAWNYGGEQYF
TGTGCCTGGAACTACGGGGGGGAGCAGTACTTC
>-|TRBV13|TRBJ2-3|-
CASSLGSGYMSDTQYF
TGTGCCAGCAGCTTAGGTTCGGGGTATATGTCAGATACGCAGTATTTT
>few|TRBV25-1|TRBJ1-5|-
CASSRAGPSNQPQHF
TGTGCCAGCAGTCGCGCAGGGCCAAGCAATCAGCCCCAGCATTTT